This record covers a single T cell receptor beta chain. The antigen is not known. The V gene's germline CDR1 is SGHVS and CDR2 FNYEAQ. CDR3 size: 19 residues. V lost 6 bases to trimming and J lost 1 base; unmatched junction nucleotides: 13. TCRdb re-called the 5' RACE reads through MiXCR, storing one row per CDR3 protein. Of roughly 130,000 distinct CDR3 sequences in the sample, approximately 15% are singletons; the top ten hold roughly 13%. The sample is drawn from a study of T-cell memory formation after mild COVID-19. Looking at the study overall: TCR clusters largely stayed donor specific.

General study points: The SARS-CoV-2 specificity of second-wave clones reaching peak at day 37 remained unverified.

The sequence was collected from an adult woman who had mild COVID-19 (a few samples of this study predate the infection). Cell type and time point are not known. The material sequenced was PBMCs or a T cell subset sorted from them (not recorded which). V and J are TRBV7-6 and TRBJ2-2; TRBD2 matches at 11 bases. The CDR3 nucleotides are TGTGCCAGCAGTCAAATAGCGGGGGGGTCAGATCGGAACACCGGGGAGCTGTTTTTT. Translated, it gives CASSQIAGGSDRNTGELFF. Together with reference TRBV7-6 and TRBJ2-2, the CDR3 gives the full variable domain: GAGVSQSPRYKVTKRGQDVALRCDPISGHVSLYWYRQALGQGPEFLTYFNYEAQQDKSGLPNDRFSAERPEGSISTLTIQRTEQRDSAMYRCASSQIAGGSDRNTGELFFGEGSRLTVL.